This T cell receptor beta chain was found in a study of OX40 agonist ivuxolimab in advanced cancers. Study summary: At around 83% male, the cohort had a mean age of roughly 60 years, ranging from about 20 to 90.

As for this clone: Its antigen is not identified.

Overall study findings and caveats: Relatively little clonal expansion, among the lowest observed, appeared in partial responders at 0.1-3.0 mg/kg. Relative to CD4+, CD8+ T cells held more expanded clones on average. Some nonresponders likewise displayed low normalized T-cell clonal expansion.

Repertoires were generated with immunoSEQ multiplex PCR, while TCRdb's copy carries only in-frame clones and drops some. The sample carries tens of thousands of clones, about 94% recorded once. V gave up 1 base and J gave up 0 bases, with 8 bases separating them. CDR1 is MGHDK, CDR2 SYGVNS, per germline. There are 15 residues in the CDR3. This material consisted of CD4+ or CD8+ T cells sorted from blood, taken in a trial of the OX40 agonist ivuxolimab. The chain joins TRBV25-1 to TRBJ2-3; no firm D call. This sequence was found in an adult with an advanced solid tumor such as melanoma, head and neck, liver or kidney cancer. The CDR3 is CASSEWGVSTDTQYF. The CDR3 DNA sequence: TGTGCCAGCAGTGAATGGGGTGTAAGCACAGATACGCAGTATTTT.